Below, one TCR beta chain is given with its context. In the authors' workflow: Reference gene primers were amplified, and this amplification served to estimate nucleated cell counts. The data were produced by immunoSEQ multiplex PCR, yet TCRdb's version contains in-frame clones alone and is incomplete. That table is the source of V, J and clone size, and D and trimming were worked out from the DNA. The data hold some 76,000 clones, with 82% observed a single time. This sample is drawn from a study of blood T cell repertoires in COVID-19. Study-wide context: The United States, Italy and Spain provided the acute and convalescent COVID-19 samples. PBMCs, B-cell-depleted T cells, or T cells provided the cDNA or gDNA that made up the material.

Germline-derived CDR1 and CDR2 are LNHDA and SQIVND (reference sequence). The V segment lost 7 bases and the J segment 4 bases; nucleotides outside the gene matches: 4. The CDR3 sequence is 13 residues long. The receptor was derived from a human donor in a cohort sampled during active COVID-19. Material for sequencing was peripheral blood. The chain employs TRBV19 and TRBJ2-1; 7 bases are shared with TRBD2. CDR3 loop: CASTTGGYNEQFF. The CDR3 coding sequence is TGTGCCAGTACGACGGGGGGATACAATGAGCAGTTCTTC. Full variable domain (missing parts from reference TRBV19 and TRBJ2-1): DGGITQSPKYLFRKEGQNVTLSCEQNLNHDAMYWYRQDPGQGLRLIYYSQIVNDFQKGDIAEGYSVSREKKESFPLTVTSAQKNPTAFYLCASTTGGYNEQFFGPGTRLTVL.